These T cell receptor beta chains were read from a single sample in a study of identical twins. Each CDR3 protein is one row after TCRdb ran MiXCR on the 5' RACE reads. The data show some 630,000 distinct CDR3 sequences, just over 7% seen once. This sample was shared with a second study, whose subject was yellow fever vaccine responses in identical twins.

Sequencing input: PBMCs. The receptors derive from a woman between 18 and 29 years old in good health. The CDR3 runs from the conserved cysteine through the conserved F or W. D genes are given only for firm matches. Clone size is given for some rows only: seen once, a few or many times, or a class if the clone is expanded.

DNA: TGTGCCAGCAGCCAATCGCCGGTCACCTACGAGCAGTACTTC
CDR3: CASSQSPVTYEQYF
V: TRBV16
size: many
J: TRBJ2-7
D: .

DNA: TGTGCCAGCTCGGAGGGCCAGGGGGCTGGAACCTTC
CDR3: CASSEGQGAGTF
V: TRBV18
size: .
J: TRBJ1-2
D: TRBD1

DNA: TGTGCCAGCAGCTTACCGGGACTAGGCACAGATACGCAGTATTTT
CDR3: CASSLPGLGTDTQYF
V: TRBV11-2
size: few
J: TRBJ2-3
D: TRBD2

DNA: TGCAGTGCTAAGCGTCTAGCGGGAGCAGTCCTCAATGAGCAGTTCTTC
CDR3: CSAKRLAGAVLNEQFF
V: TRBV20-1
size: .
J: TRBJ2-1
D: TRBD2

DNA: TGTGCCAGCAGTTTACTTGGTCTTGCGATGGGTGAGCAGTTCTTC
CDR3: CASSLLGLAMGEQFF
V: TRBV12-3/TRBV12-4
size: many
J: TRBJ2-1
D: .

DNA: TGTGCCAGCAGCCCCCCGGGACTAGCGGGAGTAGTTGAGCAGTTCTTC
CDR3: CASSPPGLAGVVEQFF
V: TRBV12-3/TRBV12-4
size: many
J: TRBJ2-1
D: TRBD2

DNA: TGTGCCAGCAGTTGGAACGGAGGCACAGATACGCAGTATTTT
CDR3: CASSWNGGTDTQYF
V: TRBV12-3/TRBV12-4
size: few
J: TRBJ2-3
D: .

DNA: TGTGCCAGCAGTTTTGAACCGGCGTGGGGCTACACCTTC
CDR3: CASSFEPAWGYTF
V: TRBV12-3/TRBV12-4
size: .
J: TRBJ1-2
D: .

DNA: TGTGCCAGCCGACTCGGCGGACTAGGGGGCGAGCAGTACTTC
CDR3: CASRLGGLGGEQYF
V: TRBV18
size: .
J: TRBJ2-7
D: .

DNA: TGTGCCAGCAGTTTGTCAGGGCGCTACAATGAGCAGTTCTTC
CDR3: CASSLSGRYNEQFF
V: TRBV28
size: many
J: TRBJ2-1
D: .

DNA: TGCGCCAGCAGCTTGCCTAATCGTCCCGGGAGGAACCCTCCGGGACTAGTCTTCAATGAGCAGTTCTTC
CDR3: CASSLPNRPGRNPPGLVFNEQFF
V: TRBV5-1
size: many
J: TRBJ2-1
D: TRBD2

DNA: TGCGCCAGCAGCCCGAGCGGGACTCAAGAGACCCAGTACTTC
CDR3: CASSPSGTQETQYF
V: TRBV5-1
size: many
J: TRBJ2-5
D: TRBD2

DNA: TGTGCCAGCAGCCCCTGGTTGGTGGCACCGGCTGAAGCTTTCTTT
CDR3: CASSPWLVAPAEAFF
V: TRBV14
size: many
J: TRBJ1-1
D: .

DNA: TGTGCCAGCAGTTACACGTTACTAGCCGGTGAGCAGTTCTTC
CDR3: CASSYTLLAGEQFF
V: TRBV6-5
size: few
J: TRBJ2-1
D: .

DNA: TGCAGTGCTCCTCCCTGGAGTGGCACAGATACGCAGTATTTT
CDR3: CSAPPWSGTDTQYF
V: TRBV20-1
size: many
J: TRBJ2-3
D: .

DNA: TGCAGTGCTAGAGAATCCGCGGGAGTGGGAAATGAGCAGTTCTTC
CDR3: CSARESAGVGNEQFF
V: TRBV20-1
size: .
J: TRBJ2-1
D: TRBD2

DNA: TGTGCCAGCAGCGGATTAAAGGGGAGCTCCTACAATGAGCAGTTCTTC
CDR3: CASSGLKGSSYNEQFF
V: TRBV7-9
size: many
J: TRBJ2-1
D: .

DNA: TGCGCCAGCAGCAGTTTGGGCGGGGGGAGCCAAGAGACCCAGTACTTC
CDR3: CASSSLGGGSQETQYF
V: TRBV4-1
size: few
J: TRBJ2-5
D: TRBD2

DNA: TGTGCCACCAGTGATATACTAGCGGGAGGAGACAATGAGCAGTTCTTC
CDR3: CATSDILAGGDNEQFF
V: TRBV24-1
size: .
J: TRBJ2-1
D: TRBD2

DNA: TGTGCCAGCAGCTCGGCCGGGTGGGGTTTCACCGGGGAGCTGTTTTTT
CDR3: CASSSAGWGFTGELFF
V: TRBV5-6
size: .
J: TRBJ2-2
D: .

DNA: TGTGCCAGCAGTGAAGCGCGGGTCTACGAGCAGTACTTC
CDR3: CASSEARVYEQYF
V: TRBV6-1
size: few
J: TRBJ2-7
D: .

DNA: TGTGCCAGCAGCCTAGCGGGAGCATGGTACAATGAGCAGTTCTTC
CDR3: CASSLAGAWYNEQFF
V: TRBV11-3
size: many
J: TRBJ2-1
D: TRBD2

DNA: TGCGCCAGCAGCTTCGGAACTAGCGGGAGGAGACACACAGATACGCAGTATTTT
CDR3: CASSFGTSGRRHTDTQYF
V: TRBV5-1
size: .
J: TRBJ2-3
D: TRBD2

DNA: TGTGCCAGCAGCCCGACAGGGGAATTGAACACTGAAGCTTTCTTT
CDR3: CASSPTGELNTEAFF
V: TRBV7-9
size: .
J: TRBJ1-1
D: TRBD1

DNA: TGCGCCAGCAGCATCCGCACTAGCGGGAGTCCGACAGATACGCAGTATTTT
CDR3: CASSIRTSGSPTDTQYF
V: TRBV5-1
size: few
J: TRBJ2-3
D: TRBD2

DNA: TGTGCCATCACCGAGCGAGGGATGAACACTGAAGCTTTCTTT
CDR3: CAITERGMNTEAFF
V: TRBV10-3
size: few
J: TRBJ1-1
D: .

DNA: TGCACCGCAACAGGCGGCTCCTACAATGAGCAGTTCTTC
CDR3: CTATGGSYNEQFF
V: TRBV29-1
size: few
J: TRBJ2-1
D: .

DNA: TGCGCCAGCAGCCAAGTATCCGGGACCTCCGAGCAGTACTTC
CDR3: CASSQVSGTSEQYF
V: TRBV4-1
size: .
J: TRBJ2-7
D: .

DNA: TGTGCCAGCAGTGACCAGGGTTGGAATGAGCAGTTCTTC
CDR3: CASSDQGWNEQFF
V: TRBV6-4
size: few
J: TRBJ2-1
D: .

DNA: TGCAGTGCTAAGAGGGATAACTATGGCTACACCTTC
CDR3: CSAKRDNYGYTF
V: TRBV20-1
size: few
J: TRBJ1-2
D: .

DNA: TGTGCCAGCAGCCCTTGGACAGGTGATCCCAAATGGGAGGAGCAGTTCTTC
CDR3: CASSPWTGDPKWEEQFF
V: TRBV11-2
size: .
J: TRBJ2-1
D: TRBD1

DNA: TGCGCCAGCAGCTTTGTCCCCCGTGAAAAAGGGTTTGGCACAGATACGCAGTATTTT
CDR3: CASSFVPREKGFGTDTQYF
V: TRBV5-1
size: .
J: TRBJ2-3
D: .

DNA: TGTGCCAGCAGTAGCGGGAAGAGGTACCAAGAGACCCAGTACTTC
CDR3: CASSSGKRYQETQYF
V: TRBV7-9
size: few
J: TRBJ2-5
D: TRBD2

DNA: TGTGCCAGCAGTGAAATTGGCATGGGCGGTCGGCCCCAGCATTTT
CDR3: CASSEIGMGGRPQHF
V: TRBV6-1
size: .
J: TRBJ1-5
D: .

DNA: TGTGCCAGCAGCTCCATGGAAGAGCAGTTCTTC
CDR3: CASSSMEEQFF
V: TRBV11-2
size: few
J: TRBJ2-1
D: .

DNA: TGCAGTGCTAGAGATTGGGGGGGGCATGAAATAGTGGCCTATGGCTACACCTTC
CDR3: CSARDWGGHEIVAYGYTF
V: TRBV20-1
size: .
J: TRBJ1-2
D: .